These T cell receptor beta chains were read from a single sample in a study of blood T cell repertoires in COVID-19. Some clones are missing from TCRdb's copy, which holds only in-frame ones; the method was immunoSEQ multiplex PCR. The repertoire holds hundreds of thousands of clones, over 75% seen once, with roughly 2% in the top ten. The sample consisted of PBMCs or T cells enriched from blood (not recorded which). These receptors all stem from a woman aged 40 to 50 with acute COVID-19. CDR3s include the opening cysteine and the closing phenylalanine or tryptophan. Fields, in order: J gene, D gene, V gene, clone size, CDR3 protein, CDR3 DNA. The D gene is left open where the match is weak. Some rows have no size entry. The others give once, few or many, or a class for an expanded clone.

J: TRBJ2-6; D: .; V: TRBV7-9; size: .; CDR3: CASSSSTGANVLTF; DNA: TGTGCCAGCAGCTCCTCTACTGGGGCCAACGTCCTGACTTTC
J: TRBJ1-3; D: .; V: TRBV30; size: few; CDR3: CASRPSQARGNTIYF; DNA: TGTGCCAGCAGGCCGTCGCAGGCACGCGGAAACACCATATATTTT
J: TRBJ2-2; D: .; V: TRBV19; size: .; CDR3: CASDSGGELFF; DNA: TGTGCCAGCGACAGTGGCGGGGAGCTGTTTTTT
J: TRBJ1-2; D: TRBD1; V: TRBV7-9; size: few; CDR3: CASSFKQGTNYGYTF; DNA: TGTGCCAGCAGCTTCAAACAGGGGACGAACTATGGCTACACCTTC
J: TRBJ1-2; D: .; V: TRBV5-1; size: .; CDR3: CASSQIETNYGYTF; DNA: TGCGCCAGCAGCCAAATAGAGACTAACTATGGCTACACCTTC
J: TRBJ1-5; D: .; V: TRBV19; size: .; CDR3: CASSIKRYSNQPQHF; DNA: TGTGCCAGTAGTATAAAGAGGTATAGCAATCAGCCCCAGCATTTT
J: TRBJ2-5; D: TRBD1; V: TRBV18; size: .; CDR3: CASSPDRGSETQYF; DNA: TGTGCCAGCTCACCAGACAGGGGTTCAGAGACCCAGTACTTC
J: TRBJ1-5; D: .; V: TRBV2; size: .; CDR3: CASREQGFKPQHF; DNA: TGTGCCAGCAGAGAACAGGGTTTTAAGCCCCAGCATTTT
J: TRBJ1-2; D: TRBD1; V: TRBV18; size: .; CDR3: CASSPGQAAVYGYTF; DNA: TGTGCCAGCTCACCCGGACAGGCGGCCGTCTATGGCTACACCTTC
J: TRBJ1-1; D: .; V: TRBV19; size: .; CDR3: CASNRRLNTEAFF; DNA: TGTGCCAGTAACAGACGCCTTAACACTGAAGCTTTCTTT
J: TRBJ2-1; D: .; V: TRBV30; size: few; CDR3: CAWSVQYQQFF; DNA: TGTGCCTGGAGTGTACAGTATCAGCAGTTCTTC
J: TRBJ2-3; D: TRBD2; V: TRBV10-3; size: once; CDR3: CAISGEAGGGPSDTQYF; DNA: TGTGCCATCAGTGGGGAGGCCGGGGGGGGCCCCTCCGATACGCAGTATTTT
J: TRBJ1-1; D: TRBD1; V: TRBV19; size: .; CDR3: CASSRQGASTEAFF; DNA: TGTGCCAGTAGTAGACAGGGGGCGAGCACTGAAGCTTTCTTT
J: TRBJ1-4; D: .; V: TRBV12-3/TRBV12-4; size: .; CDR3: CASSLGAEKLFF; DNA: TGTGCCAGCAGTTTAGGCGCTGAAAAACTGTTTTTT
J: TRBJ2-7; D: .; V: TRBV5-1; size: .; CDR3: CASSREGVYEQYF; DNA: TGCGCCAGCAGCAGGGAGGGGGTGTACGAGCAGTACTTC
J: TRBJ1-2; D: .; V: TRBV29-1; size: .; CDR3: CSVEGATMGGYTF; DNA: TGCAGCGTTGAAGGGGCCACCATGGGTGGCTACACCTTC
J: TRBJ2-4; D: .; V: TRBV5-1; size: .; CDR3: CASSLGGEVKNIQYF; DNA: TGCGCCAGCAGCTTGGGGGGCGAGGTCAAAAACATTCAGTACTTC
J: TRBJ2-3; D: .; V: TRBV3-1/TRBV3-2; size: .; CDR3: CASRGSDTQYF; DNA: TGTGCCAGCAGGGGCTCAGATACGCAGTATTTT
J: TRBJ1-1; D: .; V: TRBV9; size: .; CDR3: CASSPTARVWTEAFF; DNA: TGTGCCAGCAGCCCAACCGCGAGGGTATGGACTGAAGCTTTCTTT
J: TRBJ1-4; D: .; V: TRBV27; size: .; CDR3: CASSLRRDRVFEKLFF; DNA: TGTGCCAGCAGTTTAAGGAGGGATCGGGTTTTCGAAAAACTGTTTTTT
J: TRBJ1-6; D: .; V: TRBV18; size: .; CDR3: CASSPTGYNSPLHF; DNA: TGTGCCAGCTCACCGACAGGCTATAATTCACCCCTCCACTTT